This entry lists 20 T cell receptor beta chains sequenced from one sample in a study of blood T cells in healthy people across ages. PCR was performed a second time for about 7 to 11 cycles using a sample-barcoded 5' primer and a J-beta primer mix. Each CDR3 protein is one row after TCRdb ran MiXCR on the 5' RACE reads. This sample yields around 710,000 distinct CDR3 sequences, of which roughly 44% are seen a single time; 20% to 25% belongs to the top ten. Specimen: blood. The origin of the receptors is a woman aged 55-70 years in good health.

As regards this clonotype: One end of the junction is discordant with germline, which a read error may explain. This chain joins TRBV12-3 or TRBV12-4 and TRBJ2-5; D is possibly TRBD2 (5 bases). The DNA matches TRBJ2-7 better at its end, which makes the J call doubtful. The CDR3 loop spans 13 amino acids. CDR3 coding DNA: TGTGCCGGCAGTCGGAGCGGTGGTCACGAGCAGTACTTC. Translation gives CAGSRSGGHEQYF.

The chain has TRBV6-6 and TRBJ2-5; 7 bases map to TRBD1. This CDR3 spans 14 amino acids. The ends lost 1 base at V and 5 bases at J; junction bases unmatched: 4. The germline CDR1 and CDR2 sequences are MNHNY and SVGAGI (reference sequence). Written as DNA, the CDR3 is TGTGCCAGCAGTTACTTTGAGGGGGCTGAGACCCAGTACTTC. As protein: CASSYFEGAETQYF.

The chain links TRBV3-1 to TRBJ2-1; 7 nucleotides line up with TRBD1. CDR3 length: 16 residues. Germline CDR1 and CDR2: LGHDT and YNNKEL (reference sequence). J gave up 4 bases and V 1 base, and 7 bases lay outside the gene matches. In DNA form, the CDR3 reads TGTGCCAGCAGCCAAGTTTCCCAGACAGGGTACAATGAGCAGTTCTTC. This sequence encodes CASSQVSQTGYNEQFF.

J is TRBJ1-5 and V is TRBV6-2 or TRBV6-3; D not resolved. From germline, CDR1 is MNHEY and CDR2 SVGEGT. The CDR3 consists of 11 residues. Deletions cut 3 bases from V and 13 bases from J, with 10 bases between. The CDR3 DNA reads TGTGCCAGCAGTTATATAGGTGTTCAGCATTTT. This translates into CASSYIGVQHF.

Regarding this clonotype: This may be a read error, as it is one base from a much larger clone. J is TRBJ2-3 and V is TRBV12-3 or TRBV12-4; 7 bases are shared with TRBD2. There are 11 residues in the CDR3. V trimming: 8 bases; J trimming: 14 bases; junction bases outside the gene matches: 10. CDR3 protein: CASSRGRGWYF. Written as DNA, the CDR3 is TGTGCCAGCTCACGAGGGAGGGGCTGGTATTTT.

This clonotype was observed a few times. V usage is TRBV3-1 and J usage is TRBJ2-7; weak D call: TRBD1 (5 bases). CDR1 is LGHDT and CDR2 is YNNKEL in the germline V gene (reference sequence). With 0 bases removed from V and 1 base from J, the gap between germline ends came to 10 bases. This CDR3 comprises 15 residues. Here the CDR3 DNA reads TGTGCCAGCAGCCAAGACCCAGGGTCTTCCTACGAGCAGTACTTC. It encodes CASSQDPGSSYEQYF.

In this sample, this clonotype turned up a few times. The rearrangement uses TRBV4-2 and TRBJ2-4; D remains ambiguous. Trimming shortened V by 1 base and J by 0 bases, and 19 bases separated the two germline ends. The CDR3 sequence is 19 residues long. The V gene's germline CDR1 is LGHNA and CDR2 YNFKEQ. CDR3 region: CASSQGDLLGVLAKNIQYF. Written as DNA, the CDR3 is TGTGCCAGCAGCCAAGGGGATCTCCTTGGGGTCCTAGCCAAAAACATTCAGTACTTC.

The rearrangement links TRBV11-2 to TRBJ2-3; 13 bases fit TRBD2. Unmatched junction bases numbered 4, after V lost 5 bases and J lost 2 bases. The CDR3 sequence is 16 residues long. The germline V gene has CDR1 SGHAT and CDR2 FQNNGV. CDR3 coding DNA: TGTGCCAGCAGCCTCGGGACTAGCGGGGACACAGATACGCAGTATTTT. Its protein product is CASSLGTSGDTDTQYF.

This clonotype has only a few counts. The genes are TRBV27 and TRBJ1-5, with D perhaps TRBD1 (5 bases). V shed 8 bases and J shed 15 bases, with 20 bases lying between them. The CDR3 is 12 amino acids. Germline V gene sequence: CDR1 MNHEY, CDR2 SMNVEV (reference sequence). The CDR3 reads CASGNRDASLHF. CDR3 coding DNA: TGTGCCAGCGGAAATCGGGACGCTTCCCTGCATTTT.

This clonotype showed up just a few times. The chain links TRBV24-1 to TRBJ2-5, with 14 bases matching TRBD2. Germline loops: CDR1 KGHDR, CDR2 SFDVKD. This CDR3 spans 17 amino acids. The J segment lost 11 bases and the V segment lost 4 bases, leaving 14 bases of the junction unmatched. In nucleotides, the CDR3 is TGTGCCACCAGTGACACGGGACTAGCGGGAGCGATCAATGAGCAGTACTTC. This codes for CATSDTGLAGAINEQYF.

The V gene is TRBV7-9, the J gene TRBJ1-3; D uncertain. Trimming shortened V by 4 bases and J by 5 bases, and 12 bases separated the two germline ends. CDR3 length equals 14 residues. Per the germline V gene, CDR1 is SEHNR and CDR2 is FQNEAQ (reference sequence). The CDR3 DNA reads TGTGCCAGCAGCTCCCTAGACAAAAGAAACACCATATATTTT. Translated: CASSSLDKRNTIYF.

This clonotype was observed a few times. This chain joins TRBV7-9 and TRBJ2-3; 7 bases fit TRBD1. V shed 4 bases and J 2 bases; nucleotides not matched to a gene: 6. The CDR3 loop spans 15 amino acids. The germline gives CDR1 SEHNR, CDR2 FQNEAQ (reference sequence). CDR3 loop: CASSSTTGFTDTQYF. The CDR3 nucleotides read TGTGCCAGCAGCTCCACGACAGGGTTCACAGATACGCAGTATTTT.

The CDR3 loop is CASSVESVSNYGYTF. CDR3 in DNA: TGTGCCAGCAGCGTAGAGAGTGTTTCTAACTATGGCTACACCTTC. This chain uses TRBV9 with TRBJ1-2; no definite D call. Germline CDR1 SGDLS, CDR2 YYNGEE. The CDR3 contains 15 residues. Trimming took 0 bases from V and 0 from J, leaving 9 bases between them.

To note about this clonotype: Possible read error: a much larger clone is one base away. The chain is built from TRBV9 and TRBJ2-1; a possible D gene is TRBD1 (6 bases). CDR1 SGDLS and CDR2 YYNGEE come from the germline V gene. V lost 4 bases to trimming and J lost 10 bases, with 24 bases between them. The CDR3 is made up of 16 amino acids. The DNA for the CDR3 is TGTGCCAGCAGCCAGATGATGGGGACACCCTCCTACGAGCAGTTCTTC. Translation gives CASSQMMGTPSYEQFF.

For this clonotype: At one boundary the junction diverges from the germline segment, which might be a read error. The V and J genes are TRBV7-7 and TRBJ2-2, with D possibly TRBD2 on 6 matching bases. The CDR3 totals 13 residues. The germline CDR1 and CDR2 sequences are SSHAT and FNYEAQ (reference sequence). CDR3 DNA: TGTGCTAGCAGCATGCGGGACGACGGGGAGCTGTTTTTT. Its translation: CASSMRDDGELFF.

This clonotype was seen repeatedly, ten times or more. The CDR3 loop reads CASSSRQETSYGYTF. CDR3 DNA sequence: TGCGCCAGCAGCAGCCGACAGGAAACCTCTTATGGCTACACCTTC. V usage is TRBV4-3 and J usage is TRBJ1-2; possible D gene TRBD1, 6 bases. Germline lookup yields CDR1 LGHNA and CDR2 YSLEER. V lost 5 bases and J lost 5, with 18 bases in between. This CDR3 spans 15 amino acids.

This clonotype was observed a few times. The V gene is TRBV29-1, the J gene TRBJ2-2; D gene unclear. V lost 3 bases and J lost 0, with 5 bases in between. Germline CDR1 reads SQVTM; CDR2 reads ANQGSEA. There are 13 residues in the CDR3. This CDR3 is CSVDRTNTGELFF. CDR3 nucleotides: TGCAGCGTTGACAGGACGAACACCGGGGAGCTGTTTTTT.

J is TRBJ2-2 and V is TRBV2; 8 positions match TRBD2. The V segment lost 1 base and the J segment 0 bases; nucleotides outside the gene matches: 1. CDR1 SNHLY and CDR2 FYNNEI come from the germline V gene. The CDR3 contains 16 residues. CDR3 protein: CASSEVSGTNTGELFF. Written as DNA, the CDR3 is TGTGCCAGCAGTGAAGTTAGCGGGACGAACACCGGGGAGCTGTTTTTT.

The chain couples TRBV10-3 to TRBJ2-7; 9 bases are a match to TRBD1. The tail of the sequence fits TRBJ2-5 better, so the J call may be wrong. Germline V gene sequence: CDR1 ENHRY, CDR2 SYGVKD. The CDR3 loop spans 18 amino acids. CDR3 residues: CAISEKFDRGGDEETQYF. The CDR3 nucleotides are TGTGCCATCAGTGAGAAATTCGACAGGGGGGGTGATGAAGAGACCCAGTACTTC.

Points on this clonotype: Possible read error: a much larger clone is one base away. V is TRBV5-1 and J is TRBJ1-5; perhaps TRBD1 as D (5 bases). From germline, CDR1 is SGHRS and CDR2 YFSETQ. Trimming left V 0 bases short and J 6 bases short, with 16 bases between. The CDR3 loop spans 16 amino acids. CDR3 nucleotides: TGCGCCAGCAGCTTGGATTTAAGAGGGGCGGGTCAGCCCCAGCATTTT. Translating gives CASSLDLRGAGQPQHF.